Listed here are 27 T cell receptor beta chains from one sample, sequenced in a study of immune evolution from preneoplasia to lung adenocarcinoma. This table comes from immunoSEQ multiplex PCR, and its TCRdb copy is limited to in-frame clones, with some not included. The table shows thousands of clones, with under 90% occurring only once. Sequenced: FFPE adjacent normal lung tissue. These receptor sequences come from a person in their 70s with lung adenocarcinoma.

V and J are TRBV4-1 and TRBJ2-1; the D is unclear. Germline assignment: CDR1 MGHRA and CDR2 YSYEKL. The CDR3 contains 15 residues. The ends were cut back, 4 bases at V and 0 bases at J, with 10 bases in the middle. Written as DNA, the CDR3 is TGCGCCAGCAGCCGAACCCCTAGCTCCTACAATGAGCAGTTCTTC. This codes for CASSRTPSSYNEQFF.

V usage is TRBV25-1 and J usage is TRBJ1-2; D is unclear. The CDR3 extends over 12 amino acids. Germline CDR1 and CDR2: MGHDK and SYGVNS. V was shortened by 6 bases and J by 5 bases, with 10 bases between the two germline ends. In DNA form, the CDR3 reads TGTGCCAGCAGGGCAGACGCGTATGGCTACACCTTC. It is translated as CASRADAYGYTF.

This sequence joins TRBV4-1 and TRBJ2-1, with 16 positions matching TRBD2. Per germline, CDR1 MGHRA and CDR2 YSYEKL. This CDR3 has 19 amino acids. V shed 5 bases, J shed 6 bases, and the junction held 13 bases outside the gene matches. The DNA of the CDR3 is TGCGCCAGCAGCTACCCGGGACTAGCGGGAGGGCCGACACGCAATGAGCAGTTCTTC. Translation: CASSYPGLAGGPTRNEQFF.

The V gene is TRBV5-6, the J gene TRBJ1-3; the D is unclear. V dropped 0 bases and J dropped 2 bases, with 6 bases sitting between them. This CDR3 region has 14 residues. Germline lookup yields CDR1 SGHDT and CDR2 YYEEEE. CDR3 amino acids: CASSLVGTGNTIYF. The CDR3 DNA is TGTGCCAGCAGCTTGGTAGGGACTGGAAACACCATATATTTT.

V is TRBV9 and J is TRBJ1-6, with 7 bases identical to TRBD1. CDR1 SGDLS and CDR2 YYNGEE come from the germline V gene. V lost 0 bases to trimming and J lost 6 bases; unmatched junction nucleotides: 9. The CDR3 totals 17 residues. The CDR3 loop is CASSVELGGQLNSPLHF. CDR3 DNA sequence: TGTGCCAGCAGCGTAGAATTAGGGGGACAGCTTAATTCACCCCTCCACTTT.

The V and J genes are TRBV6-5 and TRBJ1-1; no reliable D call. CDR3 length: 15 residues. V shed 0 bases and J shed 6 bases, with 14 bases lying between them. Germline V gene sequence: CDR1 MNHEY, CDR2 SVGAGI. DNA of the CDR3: TGTGCCAGCAGTTACTCGAGGTTACGGGATCCTGAAGCTTTCTTT. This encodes CASSYSRLRDPEAFF.

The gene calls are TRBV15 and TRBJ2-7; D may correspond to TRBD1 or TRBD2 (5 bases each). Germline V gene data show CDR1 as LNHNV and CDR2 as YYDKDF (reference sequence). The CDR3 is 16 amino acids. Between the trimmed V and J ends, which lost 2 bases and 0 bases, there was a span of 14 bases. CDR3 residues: CATSRSPGPNSYEQYF. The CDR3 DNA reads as TGTGCCACCAGCAGATCTCCGGGACCGAACTCCTACGAGCAGTACTTC.

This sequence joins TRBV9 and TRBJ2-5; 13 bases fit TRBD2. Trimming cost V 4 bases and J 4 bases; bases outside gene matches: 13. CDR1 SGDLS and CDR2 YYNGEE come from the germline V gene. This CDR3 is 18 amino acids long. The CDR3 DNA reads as TGTGCCAGCAGCTCAAGCGGAACTAGCGGGAGGGTTGCAGAGACCCAGTACTTC. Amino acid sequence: CASSSSGTSGRVAETQYF.

The CDR3 DNA is TGTGCCAGCCACGCTGGGGGACTAGCGGGAGGCAATGAGCAGTTCTTC. This sequence encodes CASHAGGLAGGNEQFF. V gene TRBV28 combines with J gene TRBJ2-1; 15 nucleotides match TRBD2. Trimming removed 8 bases from V and 6 bases from J; junction bases left unmatched: 8. Germline CDR1 is MDHEN and CDR2 is SYDVKM. The CDR3 consists of 16 residues.

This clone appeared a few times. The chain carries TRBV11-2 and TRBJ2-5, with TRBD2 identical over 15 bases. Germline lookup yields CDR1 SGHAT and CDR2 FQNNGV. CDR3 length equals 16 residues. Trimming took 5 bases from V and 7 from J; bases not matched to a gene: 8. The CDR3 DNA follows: TGTGCCAGCAGCGCGGGACTAGCGGGGGGTTCAGGGACCCAGTACTTC. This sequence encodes CASSAGLAGGSGTQYF.

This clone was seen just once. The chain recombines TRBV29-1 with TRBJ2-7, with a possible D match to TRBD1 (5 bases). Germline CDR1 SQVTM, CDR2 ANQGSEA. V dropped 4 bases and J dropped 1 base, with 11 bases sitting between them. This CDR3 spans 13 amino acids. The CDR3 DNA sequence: TGCAGCGTTGGATCAGGGTGGTCCTACGAGCAGTACTTC. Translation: CSVGSGWSYEQYF.

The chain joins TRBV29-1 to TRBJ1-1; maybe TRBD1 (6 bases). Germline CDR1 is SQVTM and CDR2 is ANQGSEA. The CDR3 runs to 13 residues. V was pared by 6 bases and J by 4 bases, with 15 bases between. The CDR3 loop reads CSVGAEGFTEAFF. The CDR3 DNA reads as TGCAGCGTGGGGGCCGAGGGGTTCACTGAAGCTTTCTTT. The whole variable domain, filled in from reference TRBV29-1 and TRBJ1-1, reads SAVISQKPSRDICQRGTSLTIQCQVDSQVTMMFWYRQQPGQSLTLIATANQGSEATYESGFVIDKFPISRPNLTFSTLTVSNMSPEDSSIYLCSVGAEGFTEAFFGQGTRLTVV.

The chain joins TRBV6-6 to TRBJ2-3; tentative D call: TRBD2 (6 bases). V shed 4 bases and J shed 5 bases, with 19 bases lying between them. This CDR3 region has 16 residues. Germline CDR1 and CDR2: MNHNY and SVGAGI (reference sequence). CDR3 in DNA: TGTGCCAGCAGTTTAACGGGAGTAATGGGCGGAGATACGCAGTATTTT. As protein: CASSLTGVMGGDTQYF.

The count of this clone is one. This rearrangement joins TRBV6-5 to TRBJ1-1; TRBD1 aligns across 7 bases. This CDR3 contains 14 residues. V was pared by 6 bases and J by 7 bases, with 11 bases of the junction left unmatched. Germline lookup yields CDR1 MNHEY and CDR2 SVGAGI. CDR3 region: CASRPDRALGEAFF. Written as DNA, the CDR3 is TGTGCCAGCAGGCCCGACAGGGCTTTGGGTGAAGCTTTCTTT.

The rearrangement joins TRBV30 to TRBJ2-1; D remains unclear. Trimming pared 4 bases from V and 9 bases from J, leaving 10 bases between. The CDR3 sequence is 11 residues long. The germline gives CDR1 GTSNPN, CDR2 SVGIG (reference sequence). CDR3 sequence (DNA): TGTGCCTGGATCGGGTTTGGTGAGCAGTTCTTC. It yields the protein CAWIGFGEQFF.

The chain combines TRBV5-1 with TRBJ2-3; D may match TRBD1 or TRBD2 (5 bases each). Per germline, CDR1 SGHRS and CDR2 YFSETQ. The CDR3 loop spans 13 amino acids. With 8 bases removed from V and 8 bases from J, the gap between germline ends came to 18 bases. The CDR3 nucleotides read TGCGCCAGTCAGGGTCCTACCGGGATTACGCAGTATTTT. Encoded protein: CASQGPTGITQYF.

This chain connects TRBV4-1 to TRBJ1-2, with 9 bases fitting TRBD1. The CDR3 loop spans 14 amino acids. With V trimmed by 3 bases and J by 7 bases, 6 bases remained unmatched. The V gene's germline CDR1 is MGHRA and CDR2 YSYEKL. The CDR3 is CASSQDRGSIGYTF. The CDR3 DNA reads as TGCGCCAGCAGCCAGGACAGGGGTAGTATTGGCTACACCTTC.

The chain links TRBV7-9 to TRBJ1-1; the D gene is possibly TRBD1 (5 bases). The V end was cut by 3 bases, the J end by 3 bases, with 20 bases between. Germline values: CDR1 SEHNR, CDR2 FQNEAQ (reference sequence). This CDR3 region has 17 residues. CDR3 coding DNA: TGTGCCAGCAGCTTGGTAGGCGCAGGGCCAATGGACACTGAAGCTTTCTTT. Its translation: CASSLVGAGPMDTEAFF.

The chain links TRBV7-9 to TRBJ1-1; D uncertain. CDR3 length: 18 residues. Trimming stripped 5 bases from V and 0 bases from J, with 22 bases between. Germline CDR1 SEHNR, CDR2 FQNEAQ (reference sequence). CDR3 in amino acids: CASSRGGGVPPLNTEAFF. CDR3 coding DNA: TGTGCCAGCAGCCGCGGTGGAGGCGTGCCCCCCTTGAACACTGAAGCTTTCTTT.

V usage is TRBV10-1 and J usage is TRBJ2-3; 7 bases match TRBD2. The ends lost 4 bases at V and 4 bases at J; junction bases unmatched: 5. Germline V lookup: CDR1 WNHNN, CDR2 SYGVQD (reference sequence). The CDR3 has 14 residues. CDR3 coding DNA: TGCGCCAGCAGTGTAAGTCGGGAGGCAGATACGCAGTATTTT. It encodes CASSVSREADTQYF.

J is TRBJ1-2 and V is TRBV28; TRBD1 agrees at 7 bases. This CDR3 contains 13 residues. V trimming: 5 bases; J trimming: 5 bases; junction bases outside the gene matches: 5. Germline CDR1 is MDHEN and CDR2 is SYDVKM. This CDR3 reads CASSTGTVYGYTF. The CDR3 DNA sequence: TGTGCCAGCAGTACCGGGACAGTTTATGGCTACACCTTC.

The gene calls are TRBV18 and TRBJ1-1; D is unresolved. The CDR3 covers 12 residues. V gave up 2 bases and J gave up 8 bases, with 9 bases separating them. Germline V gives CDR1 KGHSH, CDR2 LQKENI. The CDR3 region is CASSPSSREAFF. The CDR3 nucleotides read TGTGCCAGCTCACCATCCTCACGGGAAGCTTTCTTT.

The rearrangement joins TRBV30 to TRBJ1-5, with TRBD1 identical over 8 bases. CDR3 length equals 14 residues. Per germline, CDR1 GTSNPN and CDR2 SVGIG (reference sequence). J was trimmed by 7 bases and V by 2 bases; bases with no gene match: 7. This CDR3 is CAWSSTGGRQPQHF. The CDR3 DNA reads TGTGCCTGGAGTTCAACAGGGGGGCGGCAGCCCCAGCATTTT.

This CDR3 reads CASSSQFGGTEAFF. CDR3 nucleotide sequence: TGTGCCAGCAGCTCACAGTTCGGGGGCACTGAAGCTTTCTTT. The genes are TRBV7-9 and TRBJ1-1; D may be TRBD1 (5 bases). CDR3 length equals 14 residues. Trimming removed 4 bases from V and 4 bases from J, with 13 bases in between. Germline-derived CDR1 and CDR2 are SEHNR and FQNEAQ (reference sequence). Full variable domain (remainder filled in from reference TRBV7-9 and TRBJ1-1): DTGVSQNPRHKITKRGQNVTFRCDPISEHNRLYWYRQTLGQGPEFLTYFQNEAQLEKSRLLSDRFSAERPKGSFSTLEIQRTEQGDSAMYLCASSSQFGGTEAFFGQGTRLTVV.

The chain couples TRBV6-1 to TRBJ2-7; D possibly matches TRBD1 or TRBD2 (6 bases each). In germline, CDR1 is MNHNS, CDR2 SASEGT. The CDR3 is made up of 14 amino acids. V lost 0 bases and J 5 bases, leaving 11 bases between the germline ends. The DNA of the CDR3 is TGTGCCAGCAGTGAAGCGGGGGGCCTAGACGAGCAGTACTTC. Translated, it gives CASSEAGGLDEQYF.

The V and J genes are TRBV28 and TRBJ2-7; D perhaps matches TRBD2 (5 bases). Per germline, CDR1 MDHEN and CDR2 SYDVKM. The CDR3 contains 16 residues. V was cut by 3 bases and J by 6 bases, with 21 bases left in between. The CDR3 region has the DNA TGTGCCAGCAGTTTGGTCGCTTCGAGGGTTCAGTCCGAGCAGTACTTC. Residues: CASSLVASRVQSEQYF.

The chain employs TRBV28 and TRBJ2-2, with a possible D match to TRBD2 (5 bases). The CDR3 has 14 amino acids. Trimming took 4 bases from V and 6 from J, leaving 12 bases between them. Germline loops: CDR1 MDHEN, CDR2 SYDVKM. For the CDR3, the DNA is TGTGCCAGCAGTTCGGGGAGCCGTTCCGGGGAGCTGTTTTTT. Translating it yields CASSSGSRSGELFF. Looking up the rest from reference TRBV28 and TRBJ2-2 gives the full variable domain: DVKVTQSSRYLVKRTGEKVFLECVQDMDHENMFWYRQDPGLGLRLIYFSYDVKMKEKGDIPEGYSVSREKKERFSLILESASTNQTSMYLCASSSGSRSGELFFGEGSRLTVL.